This T cell receptor beta chain was profiled in a study of blood T cell repertoires in COVID-19. Generated by immunoSEQ multiplex PCR, the TCRdb table keeps only in-frame clones and is missing some. Here the sample spans about 440,000 clones, about 89% being singletons. Per germline, CDR1 SGHRS and CDR2 YFSETQ. Trimming stripped 2 bases from V and 1 base from J, with 15 bases between. The CDR3 spans 16 residues. This clone was seen once. The rearrangement uses TRBV5-1 and TRBJ1-1, with a tentative D call TRBD1 (6 bases). The sequenced sample consisted of peripheral blood. The clonotype originates from a woman aged 30 to 39 with acute or convalescent COVID-19. As DNA, the CDR3 is TGCGCCAGCAGCTTCGACGGGGGGCGAGGGAACACTGAAGCTTTCTTT. This sequence encodes CASSFDGGRGNTEAFF. Full variable domain (outside the CDR3, taken from reference TRBV5-1 and TRBJ1-1): KAGVTQTPRYLIKTRGQQVTLSCSPISGHRSVSWYQQTPGQGLQFLFEYFSETQRNKGNFPGRFSGRQFSNSRSEMNVSTLELGDSALYLCASSFDGGRGNTEAFFGQGTRLTVV.